These T cell receptor beta chains were read from a single sample in a study of T cell responses to AZD1222 COVID-19 vaccine. Profiling relied on immunoSEQ multiplex PCR, and the TCRdb table lists in-frame clones only, not all of them. The table has around 150,000 clones, 85% seen once. The sequencing here drew on peripheral blood, taken 28 days after the second dose of the MenACWY control vaccine. Receptor source: an adult who received the MenACWY meningococcal vaccine as a control. The conserved cysteine and the conserved F or W are not part of the CDR3 here.

v_gene: TRBV10-3; CDR3aa: AISEGLTHGPGTTGELF
v_gene: TRBV3-1/TRBV3-2; CDR3aa: ASSQGLSLLRDEQY
v_gene: TRBV11-2; CDR3aa: ASSFLTGRGNTIY
v_gene: TRBV28; CDR3aa: ASSLLGAHEAF
v_gene: TRBV29-1; CDR3aa: SVGTYGYT
v_gene: TRBV24-1; CDR3aa: ATSESRRQGSGNTIY
v_gene: TRBV19; CDR3aa: ACHSGNTIY
v_gene: TRBV28; CDR3aa: ASSPMGGEKLF
v_gene: TRBV9; CDR3aa: ASSSGGNYGYT
v_gene: TRBV29-1; CDR3aa: SVGGAGNEKLF
v_gene: TRBV3-1/TRBV3-2; CDR3aa: ASSPTTGNNSPLH
v_gene: TRBV19; CDR3aa: ASSISGGAQY
v_gene: TRBV19; CDR3aa: ASNKREWQDTQY
v_gene: TRBV6-1; CDR3aa: ASSERPGAVTGELF
v_gene: TRBV2; CDR3aa: ASRQGGETQY
v_gene: TRBV11-2; CDR3aa: ASSRGGQGALGLGYT
v_gene: TRBV27; CDR3aa: ASSIRSRGNSPLH
v_gene: TRBV7-3; CDR3aa: ASSLQGPATGEAF
v_gene: TRBV21-1; CDR3aa: ASEPGTGVPYSNQPQH
v_gene: TRBV28; CDR3aa: ASSLDTGDYGYT
v_gene: TRBV18; CDR3aa: ASSPMAHTLEGYT
v_gene: TRBV5-6; CDR3aa: ASSLVWTGPNTGELF
v_gene: TRBV2; CDR3aa: ASSEARTGGQPQH
v_gene: TRBV20-1; CDR3aa: SAQDTQY
v_gene: TRBV7-2; CDR3aa: ASSLEARGGPGYT
v_gene: TRBV6-5; CDR3aa: ASSRKRGETQY
v_gene: TRBV13; CDR3aa: ASSLWRLAGGSAYNEQF
v_gene: TRBV3-1/TRBV3-2; CDR3aa: ASSQNPGLAVTDTQY
v_gene: TRBV7-3; CDR3aa: ASSVGPGAEAF
v_gene: TRBV29-1; CDR3aa: SVGSGVNTEAF
v_gene: TRBV3-1/TRBV3-2; CDR3aa: ASSHLFFREPAKNIQY
v_gene: TRBV28; CDR3aa: ASSLKQTGYT